The 26 T cell receptor beta chains below were found in one sample sequenced in a study of blood T cells in healthy people across ages (dated by TCRdb to the mid-2010s). The library was built by means of 5' RACE. Reads for this sample came from an Illumina HiSeq 2500. A second 7 to 11 cycle PCR used a sample-barcoded 5' primer and a J-beta primer mix. The public reads were reanalyzed by TCRdb: fastp trimming at Q25, MiXCR alignment, in-frame beta chains only. Each CDR3 protein appears once, grouped with its most common genes and DNA. Counted in this sample were roughly 2 million distinct CDR3 sequences; around half of them appeared once. The ten largest clones take up more than 2% of the sample. Sequencing was performed on blood. The receptors were sampled from a woman aged 40-49 years in good health.

This clonotype has more than one count but fewer than ten. The V call is TRBV12-3 or TRBV12-4, the J call TRBJ1-2; D perhaps matches TRBD1 (5 bases). V gave up 1 base and J gave up 7 bases, with 10 bases separating them. The CDR3 consists of 13 residues. CDR3 sequence: CASSLEGIGGYTF. The CDR3 DNA reads as TGTGCCAGCAGTTTAGAGGGGATCGGTGGCTACACCTTC.

V is TRBV25-1 and J is TRBJ2-3; 7 bases are shared with TRBD1. V dropped 3 bases and J dropped 1; count of bases not matched to a gene: 4. The CDR3 length is 15 residues. Germline V gene data show CDR1 as MGHDK and CDR2 as SYGVNS. CDR3 coding DNA: TGTGCCAGCAGTGACTTCGGACAGGGCACAGATACGCAGTATTTT. This translates into CASSDFGQGTDTQYF.

Worth noting for this clonotype: A much larger clone lies a single base off, so this may be a read error. The genes are TRBV29-1 and TRBJ2-7, with 8 bases that match TRBD1. Germline V gene data show CDR1 as SQVTM and CDR2 as ANQGSEA. The length of the CDR3 is 14 residues. CDR3 sequence: CGVEDGDRTYEQYF. CDR3 bases: TGCGGCGTTGAAGATGGGGACAGGACCTACGAGCAGTACTTC.

The chain employs TRBV4-3 and TRBJ2-5; 7 nucleotides match TRBD1. The trim removed 0 bases at V and 5 bases at J, leaving 15 bases unmatched. The CDR3 consists of 18 residues. CDR1 LGHNA and CDR2 YSLEER come from the germline V gene. Here the CDR3 reads CASSQDVKGATFMETQYF. The CDR3 region has the DNA TGCGCCAGCAGCCAAGATGTCAAGGGGGCGACGTTTATGGAGACCCAGTACTTC.

This clonotype was seen a few times. The chain combines TRBV3-1 with TRBJ2-5; a weak D match, TRBD2 (5 bases). This CDR3 contains 14 residues. V lost 1 base, J lost 4 bases, and 10 bases lay in between. Germline-derived CDR1 and CDR2 are LGHDT and YNNKEL (reference sequence). The CDR3 DNA is TGTGCCAGCAGCCAAGTTGTTGGGAGAGAGACCCAGTACTTC. This sequence encodes CASSQVVGRETQYF.

This clonotype was seen a few times. The chain has TRBV29-1 and TRBJ2-3; TRBD1 aligns across 9 bases. CDR3 size: 14 residues. Losses at the gene ends were 7 bases for V and 2 bases for J; bases not matched to a gene: 7. CDR1 and CDR2 (germline): SQVTM, ANQGSEA. The CDR3 DNA follows: TGCAGCGCCGGACAGGGGACTTCCACAGATACGCAGTATTTT. Translating it yields CSAGQGTSTDTQYF.

The chain links TRBV24-1 to TRBJ2-5, with D tentatively TRBD2 (5 bases). The CDR3 runs to 14 residues. Looked up from germline, CDR1 is KGHDR and CDR2 is SFDVKD. V lost 4 bases and J 11 bases, leaving 19 bases between the germline ends. CDR3 in amino acids: CATSETTKINEQYF. The DNA of the CDR3 is TGTGCCACCAGTGAGACGACTAAGATCAATGAGCAGTACTTC.

This rearrangement joins TRBV4-1 to TRBJ1-2; D remains ambiguous. The germline gives CDR1 MGHRA, CDR2 YSYEKL. This CDR3 comprises 13 residues. Between the trimmed V and J ends, which lost 5 bases and 1 base, there was a span of 8 bases. CDR3 DNA: TGCGCCAGCAGCATTGGGAATAACTATGGCTACACCTTC. Translating gives CASSIGNNYGYTF.

The chain has TRBV7-2 and TRBJ2-4; 9 bases are shared with TRBD1. Germline CDR1 reads SGHTA; CDR2 reads FQGNSA. This CDR3 has 14 residues. The V gene end was trimmed by 3 bases and the J gene end by 13 bases; junction bases not matched to a gene: 10. CDR3 amino acids: CASSFPPTGGRQYF. CDR3 nucleotide sequence: TGTGCCAGCAGCTTCCCACCGACAGGGGGACGGCAGTACTTC. Using reference TRBV7-2 and TRBJ2-4 for the parts outside the CDR3, the full variable domain is GAGVSQSPSNKVTEKGKDVELRCDPISGHTALYWYRQSLGQGLEFLIYFQGNSAPDKSGLPSDRFSAERTGGSVSTLTIQRTQQEDSAVYLCASSFPPTGGRQYFGAGTRLSVL.

V and J are TRBV20-1 and TRBJ1-6; D is possibly TRBD1 (6 bases). The CDR3 is 15 residues long. Trimming cost V 2 bases and J 4 bases, with 12 bases left between them. Germline CDR1 and CDR2: DFQATT and SNEGSKA (reference sequence). DNA for the CDR3: TGCAGTGCTAGATCGGGGGGCGGGTATAATTCACCCCTCCACTTT. Translation gives CSARSGGGYNSPLHF.

The V and J genes are TRBV12-3 or TRBV12-4 and TRBJ2-1, with D unresolved. The CDR3 has 13 residues. The ends were cut back, 5 bases at V and 6 bases at J, with 11 bases in the middle. CDR3: CASSVGFFNEQFF. The CDR3 region has the DNA TGTGCCAGCAGTGTAGGATTTTTCAATGAGCAGTTCTTC.

V and J are TRBV28 and TRBJ2-7; maybe TRBD1 (6 bases). The CDR3 length is 13 residues. Germline V CDR1 and CDR2: MDHEN, SYDVKM. Trimming took 7 bases from V and 4 from J, leaving 14 bases between them. This chain's CDR3 is CASKGQPLYEQYF. CDR3 sequence (DNA): TGTGCCAGCAAAGGACAGCCCTTGTACGAGCAGTACTTC.

The chain is built from TRBV12-3 or TRBV12-4 and TRBJ2-4; 11 bases agree with TRBD1. The better agreement between TRBJ2-7 and the DNA end casts doubt on the J call. The CDR3 totals 15 residues. The CDR3: CASRGGTGGSHEQYF. The CDR3 DNA is TGTGCCAGCAGGGGAGGGACAGGGGGTTCCCACGAGCAGTACTTC.

This chain connects TRBV6-5 to TRBJ2-5, with a possible D match to TRBD1 (5 bases). The CDR3 loop spans 13 amino acids. V lost 7 bases, J lost 3 bases, and 12 bases lay in between. CDR1 is MNHEY and CDR2 is SVGAGI in the germline V gene. The CDR3 spells CASNRLGEETQYF. CDR3 nucleotide sequence: TGTGCCAGCAATAGGCTAGGGGAAGAGACCCAGTACTTC.

In this sample, this clonotype turned up a few times. V is TRBV28 and J is TRBJ2-5; no clear D. The CDR3 is 13 residues long. V was cut by 6 bases and J by 5 bases, with 13 bases left in between. Germline V lookup: CDR1 MDHEN, CDR2 SYDVKM. This CDR3 reads CASSSNRWETQYF. The CDR3 DNA reads TGTGCCAGCAGCTCAAACCGGTGGGAGACCCAGTACTTC.

This clonotype came up a few times. The chain combines TRBV28 with TRBJ2-5; 11 bases align to TRBD2. CDR1 is MDHEN, CDR2 SYDVKM, per germline. V trimming: 10 bases; J trimming: 3 bases; junction bases outside the gene matches: 7. This CDR3 has 14 amino acids. The CDR3 region has the DNA TGTGCCACCTTAGCGGGGGGGGTTAAAGAGACCCAGTACTTC. It codes for CATLAGGVKETQYF.

The table lists this clonotype with a few counts. The rearrangement links TRBV7-2 to TRBJ1-2; 10 positions match TRBD1. Unmatched junction bases numbered 9, after V lost 5 bases and J lost 6 bases. The CDR3 has 15 residues. CDR1 and CDR2 from the germline V gene are SGHTA and FQGNSA. CDR3 coding DNA: TGTGCCAGCAGCCGTACCCGACAGGGGGCGGATGGCTACACCTTC. Amino acid sequence: CASSRTRQGADGYTF.

The rearrangement links TRBV7-2 to TRBJ1-1; D is unresolved. The CDR3 loop spans 17 amino acids. Germline-derived CDR1 and CDR2 are SGHTA and FQGNSA. V was shortened by 5 bases and J by 0 bases, with 19 bases between the two germline ends. The CDR3, as DNA: TGTGCCAGCAGCCTCCGGGAGAATCTGGCTATGAACACTGAAGCTTTCTTT. It codes for CASSLRENLAMNTEAFF.

This sequence joins TRBV2 and TRBJ2-4, with TRBD2 matching 7 bases. Judging by the DNA end, TRBJ2-7 fits better; the J call may be wrong. Per germline, CDR1 SNHLY and CDR2 FYNNEI. The CDR3 sequence is 14 residues long. Here the CDR3 DNA reads TGTGCCAGCAGATACAGGACTAGTGGCTACGAGCAGTACTTC. Its translation is CASRYRTSGYEQYF.

The J gene is TRBJ2-1, the V gene TRBV7-2, with 12 nucleotides matching TRBD2. J gave up 8 bases and V 5 bases, and 10 bases lay outside the gene matches. This CDR3 is 16 amino acids long. From germline, CDR1 is SGHTA and CDR2 FQGNSA. DNA of the CDR3: TGTGCCAGCAGCCTCTTACTAGCGGGGGGTTTCGATGAGCAGTTCTTC. Amino acid sequence: CASSLLLAGGFDEQFF.

The chain has TRBV20-1 and TRBJ2-5, with D perhaps matching TRBD1 or TRBD2 (5 bases each). Per the germline V gene, CDR1 is DFQATT and CDR2 is SNEGSKA (reference sequence). There are 15 residues in the CDR3. The CDR3 nucleotides read TGCAGCCTAGGGTCGGGGCCTTCGTACCAAGAGACCCAGTACTTC. Translation gives CSLGSGPSYQETQYF.

Comments on this clonotype: At one boundary the junction diverges from the germline segment, which might be a read error. The J gene is TRBJ2-3, the V gene TRBV20-1; D unclear. The CDR3 length is 13 residues. Germline CDR1 reads DFQATT; CDR2 reads SNEGSKA (reference sequence). CDR3 sequence reads: CNARDSSTDTQYF. In nucleotides, the CDR3 is TGCAATGCTAGAGATAGCAGCACAGATACGCAGTATTTT.

CDR3 coding DNA: TGTGCCAGCAGTCGGATTGAACAAGAGACCCAGTACTTC. The encoded protein is CASSRIEQETQYF. The chain uses TRBV6-1 and TRBJ2-5; D not certain. V was pared by 5 bases and J by 2 bases, with 9 bases between. Germline V gene sequence: CDR1 MNHNS, CDR2 SASEGT. The CDR3 consists of 13 residues.

The rearrangement joins TRBV7-6 to TRBJ2-3; D uncertain. Germline V gene data show CDR1 as SGHVS and CDR2 as FNYEAQ. The CDR3 has 14 amino acids. Trimming took off 5 bases at V and 0 bases at J, with 9 bases between the two ends. The CDR3 loop is CASSPIVSTDTQYF. CDR3 DNA sequence: TGTGCCAGCAGCCCTATCGTTAGCACAGATACGCAGTATTTT.

J is TRBJ2-5 and V is TRBV6-2 or TRBV6-3; TRBD2 might be the D (5 bases). V lost 6 bases, J lost 3 bases, and 17 bases lay in between. Germline CDR1 and CDR2: MNHEY and SVGEGT. The CDR3 totals 15 residues. The CDR3: CASRSPGLAKETQYF. In nucleotides, the CDR3 is TGTGCCAGCAGGTCCCCGGGGTTGGCGAAAGAGACCCAGTACTTC.

J is TRBJ2-3 and V is TRBV25-1; D uncertain. The V and J ends lost 3 bases and 4 bases respectively, with 17 bases between them. CDR3 length: 16 residues. The germline CDR1 and CDR2 sequences are MGHDK and SYGVNS. CDR3 amino acids: CASSDPVGPSPDTQYF. CDR3 DNA sequence: TGTGCCAGCAGTGACCCTGTGGGCCCAAGCCCAGATACGCAGTATTTT.